Sequencing of this T cell receptor beta chain was carried out in a study of blood T cells in healthy people across ages. Through a sample-barcoded 5' primer and a J-beta primer mix, a second PCR was run for roughly 7 to 11 cycles. TCRdb ran MiXCR on the 5' RACE reads and lists one entry per CDR3 protein. The table has approximately 1.5 million distinct CDR3 sequences, 40% to 45% seen once. V lost 6 bases and J 5 bases, leaving 16 bases between the germline ends. Germline CDR1 reads MNHEY; CDR2 reads SVGAGI. The CDR3 is 14 residues long. The V call is TRBV6-5, the J call TRBJ1-1, with D possibly matching TRBD1 (5 bases). The sample was blood. The TCR comes from a woman between 18 and 29 years old in good health. The CDR3 is CASRNLQGGTEAFF. Written as DNA, the CDR3 is TGTGCCAGCAGGAACCTTCAGGGTGGGACTGAAGCTTTCTTT.